Described below is a single TCR beta chain sequence and its context. The sample belongs to a study of cytomegalovirus exposure and HLA in healthy donors. Germline lookup yields CDR1 SGHTA and CDR2 FQGNSA. The CDR3 has 15 amino acids. V shed 0 bases, J shed 4 bases, and the junction held 4 bases outside the gene matches. With 60 Vbeta and 13 Jbeta primers, the PCR was carried out. Using immunoSEQ multiplex PCR, the repertoire was profiled, and TCRdb retains in-frame clones only, with some absent. The sample lists about 170,000 clones; about 85% were seen once. The receptor was isolated from a man younger than 35 in good health and CMV-seropositive. Sequencing was performed on PBMCs. This chain connects TRBV7-2 to TRBJ2-5, with TRBD1 identical over 8 bases. The CDR3 DNA reads TGTGCCAGCAGCTTAGCGGCAGGGGGCTCAGAGACCCAGTACTTC. Its translation is CASSLAAGGSETQYF.